Below, one T cell receptor (beta chain) is given with its context. This CDR3 has 16 residues. CDR1 and CDR2 (germline): SEHNR, FQNEAQ (reference sequence). The V and J ends lost 5 bases and 7 bases, in that order; junction bases with no gene match: 13. The data were taken from a study of shared T cell receptors in the human thymus. Generated by immunoSEQ multiplex PCR, the TCRdb table keeps only in-frame clones and is missing some. The sample consists of hundreds of thousands of clones, 87% of them appearing once. The same sample was also studied in work on human thymus T cells.

The gene calls are TRBV7-9 and TRBJ1-5, with 8 bases aligning to TRBD1. The TCR sequence derives from a boy under three years old with a congenital heart defect. The sample consisted of thymocytes. This chain's CDR3 is CASSQDPGQGVQPQHF. DNA for the CDR3: TGTGCCAGCAGCCAAGACCCTGGACAGGGTGTACAGCCCCAGCATTTT.